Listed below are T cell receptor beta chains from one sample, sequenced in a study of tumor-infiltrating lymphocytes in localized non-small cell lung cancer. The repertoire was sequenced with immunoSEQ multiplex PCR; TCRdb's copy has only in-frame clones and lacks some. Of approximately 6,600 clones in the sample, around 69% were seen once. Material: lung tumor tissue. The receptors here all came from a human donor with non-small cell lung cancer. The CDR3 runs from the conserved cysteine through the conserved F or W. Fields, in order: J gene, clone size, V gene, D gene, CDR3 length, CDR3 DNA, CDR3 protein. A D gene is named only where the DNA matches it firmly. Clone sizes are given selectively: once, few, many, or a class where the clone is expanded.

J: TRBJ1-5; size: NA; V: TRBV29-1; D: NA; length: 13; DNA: TGCAGCGTTGAAGAGGGCGGCCAAGAACCCCAGCATTTT; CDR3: CSVEEGGQEPQHF
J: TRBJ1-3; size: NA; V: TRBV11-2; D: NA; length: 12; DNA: TGTGCCAGCAGCAAACAGGGAAACACCATATATTTT; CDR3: CASSKQGNTIYF
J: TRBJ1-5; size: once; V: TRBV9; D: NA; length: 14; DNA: TGTGCCAGCAGCGTAGGGGGGTACAATCAGCCCCAGCATTTT; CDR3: CASSVGGYNQPQHF
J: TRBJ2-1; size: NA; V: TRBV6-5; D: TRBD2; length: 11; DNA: TGTGCCAGCAAGGGCGGGGGGGTACAGTTCTTC; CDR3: CASKGGGVQFF
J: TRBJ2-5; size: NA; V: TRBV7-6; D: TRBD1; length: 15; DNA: TGTGCCAGCAGCTCAACCGGGACAGGGGGGGAGACCCAGTACTTC; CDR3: CASSSTGTGGETQYF
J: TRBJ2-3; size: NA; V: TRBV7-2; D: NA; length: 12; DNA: TGTGCCAGCAGCTTCGGTCGAGATACGCAGTATTTT; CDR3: CASSFGRDTQYF
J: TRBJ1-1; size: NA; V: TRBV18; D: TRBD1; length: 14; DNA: TGTGCCAGCTCATCCGGGACAGGCGGAACTGAAGCTTTCTTT; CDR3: CASSSGTGGTEAFF
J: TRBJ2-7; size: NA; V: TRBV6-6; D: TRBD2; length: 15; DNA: TGTGCCAGCAGTCTCAGCGGGAGGCTCTCCTACGAGCAGTACTTC; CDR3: CASSLSGRLSYEQYF
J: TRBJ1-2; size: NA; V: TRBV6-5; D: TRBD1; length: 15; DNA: TGTGCCAGCAGTACAGGGGGACAGGGATTGGGCGGCTACACCTTC; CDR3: CASSTGGQGLGGYTF
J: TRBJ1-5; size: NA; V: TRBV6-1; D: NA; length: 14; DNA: TGTGCCACCTCGCGGGGGGGGAGCAATCAGCCCCAGCATTTT; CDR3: CATSRGGSNQPQHF
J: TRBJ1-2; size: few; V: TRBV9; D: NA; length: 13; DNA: TGTGCCAGCAGCGTAGCGGGGCAGGATGGCTACACCTTC; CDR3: CASSVAGQDGYTF
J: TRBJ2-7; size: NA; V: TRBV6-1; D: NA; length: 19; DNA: TGTGCCAGCAGTGAAGTCGCCAGAAAAGGGGTCGCACTTTCCTACGAGCAGTACTTC; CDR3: CASSEVARKGVALSYEQYF
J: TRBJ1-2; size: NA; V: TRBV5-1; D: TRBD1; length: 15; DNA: TGCGCCAGCAGCCCTGGGGACAGGGGTGTGGATGGCTACACCTTC; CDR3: CASSPGDRGVDGYTF
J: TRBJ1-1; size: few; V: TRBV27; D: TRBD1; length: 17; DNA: TGTGCCAGCAGTTTATTTGGGACAGGCCCGAGGGCCACTGAAGCTTTCTTT; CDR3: CASSLFGTGPRATEAFF
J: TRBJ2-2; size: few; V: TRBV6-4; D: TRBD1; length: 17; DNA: TGTGCCAGCAGTGACTCGTTGACAGGGGGGAGGACCGGGGAGCTGTTTTTT; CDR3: CASSDSLTGGRTGELFF
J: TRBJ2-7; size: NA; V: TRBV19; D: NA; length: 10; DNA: TGTGCCAGTAGTATCTACGAGCAGTACTTC; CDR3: CASSIYEQYF
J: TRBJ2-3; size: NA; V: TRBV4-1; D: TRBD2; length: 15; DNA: TGCGCCAGCTCCCGGCGGGGAAGCGGGATAGATACGCAGTATTTT; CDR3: CASSRRGSGIDTQYF
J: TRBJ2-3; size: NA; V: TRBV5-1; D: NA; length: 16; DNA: TGCGCCAGCAGCCCGAAAGGGTTCCCTAGCACAGATACGCAGTATTTT; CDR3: CASSPKGFPSTDTQYF
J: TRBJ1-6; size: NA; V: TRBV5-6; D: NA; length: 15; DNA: TGTGCCAGCAGCTACAAGGGGATTACTAATTCACCCCTCCACTTT; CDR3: CASSYKGITNSPLHF
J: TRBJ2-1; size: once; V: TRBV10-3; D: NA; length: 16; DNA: TGTGCCATCAGTGAACCCACGAGGACAGTGAGCAATGAGCAGTTCTTC; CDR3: CAISEPTRTVSNEQFF
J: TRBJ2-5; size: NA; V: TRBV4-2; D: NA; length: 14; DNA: TGTGCCAGCAGCCAAAGGACGGAGGTAGTGACCCAGTACTTC; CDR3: CASSQRTEVVTQYF
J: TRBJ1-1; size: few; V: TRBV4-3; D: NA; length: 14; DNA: TGCGCCAGCAGCCAAGATACGGTTGGCACTGAAGCTTTCTTT; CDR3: CASSQDTVGTEAFF
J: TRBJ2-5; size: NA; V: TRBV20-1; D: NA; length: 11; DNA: TGCAGTGCTAGCCAGGGAGAGACCCAGTACTTC; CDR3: CSASQGETQYF
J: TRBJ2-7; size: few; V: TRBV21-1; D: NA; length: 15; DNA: TGTGCCAGCAGCAGGGTTAGCGGGGGCTCCTACGAGCAGTACTTC; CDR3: CASSRVSGGSYEQYF
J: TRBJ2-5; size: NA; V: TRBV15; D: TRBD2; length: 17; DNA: TGTGCCACCAGCACGCGCGGGACTAGCGGGCCCCGGGAGACCCAGTACTTC; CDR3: CATSTRGTSGPRETQYF
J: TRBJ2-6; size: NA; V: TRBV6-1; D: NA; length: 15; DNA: TGTGCCAGCAGTGAACGACCCTCTGGGGCCAACGTCCTGACTTTC; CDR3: CASSERPSGANVLTF
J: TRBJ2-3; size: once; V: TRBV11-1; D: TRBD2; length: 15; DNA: TGTGCCAGCAGCTTCTCTAGCGGGGGGGCTGATACGCAGTATTTT; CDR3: CASSFSSGGADTQYF
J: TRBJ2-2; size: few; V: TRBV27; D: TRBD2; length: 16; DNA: TGTGCCAGCAGTCCCCTAGCGGGGGGATCTTGGGGGGAGCTGTTTTTT; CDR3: CASSPLAGGSWGELFF
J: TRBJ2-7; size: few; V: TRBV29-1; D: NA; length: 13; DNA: TGCAGCGTTCCGGCAGGGAACTCCTACGAGCAGTACTTC; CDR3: CSVPAGNSYEQYF
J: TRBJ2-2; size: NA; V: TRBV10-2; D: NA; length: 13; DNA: TGCGCCAGCGGTCTCCGGGTCACCGGGGAGCTGTTTTTT; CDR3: CASGLRVTGELFF
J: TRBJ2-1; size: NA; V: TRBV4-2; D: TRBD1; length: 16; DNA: TGTGCCAGCAGCCGCCCGCCGGGACAGGGGGTGAATGAGCAGTTCTTC; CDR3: CASSRPPGQGVNEQFF
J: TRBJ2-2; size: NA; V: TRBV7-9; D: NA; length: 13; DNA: TGTGCCAGCAGCTTAGTTCTCACCGGGGAGCTGTTTTTT; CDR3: CASSLVLTGELFF
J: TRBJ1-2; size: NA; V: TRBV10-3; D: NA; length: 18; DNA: TGTGCCATCAGTGAGTCGCTAGGAAGGAGGGCTGATGGCTATGGCTACACCTTC; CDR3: CAISESLGRRADGYGYTF
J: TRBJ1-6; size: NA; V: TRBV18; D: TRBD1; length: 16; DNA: TGTGCCAGCTCACCCACAGGGGATGGCTATAATTCACCCCTCCACTTT; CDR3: CASSPTGDGYNSPLHF
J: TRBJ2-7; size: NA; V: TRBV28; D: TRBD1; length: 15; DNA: TGTGCCAGCAGTTCGGCAGGGACAGGCCCCTACGAGCAGTACTTC; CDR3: CASSSAGTGPYEQYF
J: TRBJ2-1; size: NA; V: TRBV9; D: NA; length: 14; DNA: TGTGCCAGCAGCGTAGCCACGGTCTACAATGAGCAGTTCTTC; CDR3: CASSVATVYNEQFF
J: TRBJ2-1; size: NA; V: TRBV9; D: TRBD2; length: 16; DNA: TGTGCCAGCAGCGTAAGGTCCGGGGGGGTTTACAATGAGCAGTTCTTC; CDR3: CASSVRSGGVYNEQFF
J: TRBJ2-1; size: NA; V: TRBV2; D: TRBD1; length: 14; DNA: TGTGCCAGCAGTGATCAGGGGGCGCGGAATGAGCAGTTCTTC; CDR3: CASSDQGARNEQFF
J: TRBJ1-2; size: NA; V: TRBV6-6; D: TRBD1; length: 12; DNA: TGTGCCAGCAGCCCACAGGGGGCTGGCTACACCTTC; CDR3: CASSPQGAGYTF
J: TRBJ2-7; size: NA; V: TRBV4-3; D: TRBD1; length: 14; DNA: TGCGCCAGCAGCCAAAGGACAGGGAACGACGAGCAGTACTTC; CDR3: CASSQRTGNDEQYF
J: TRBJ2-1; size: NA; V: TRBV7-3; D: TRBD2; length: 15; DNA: TGTGCCAGCACCCCAACCCTAGCGGGGTACAATGAGCAGTTCTTC; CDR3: CASTPTLAGYNEQFF
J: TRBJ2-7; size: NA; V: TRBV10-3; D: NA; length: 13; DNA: TGTGCCATCAGTCGGGACGAGACCTACGAGCAGTACTTC; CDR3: CAISRDETYEQYF
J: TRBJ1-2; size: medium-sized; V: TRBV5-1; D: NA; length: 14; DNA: TGCGCCAGCACGGGATCCCCGCGCGAATATGGCTACACCTTC; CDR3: CASTGSPREYGYTF
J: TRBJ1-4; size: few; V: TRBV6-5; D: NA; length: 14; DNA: TGTGCCAGCAGTTACAGGGCAACTAATGAAAAACTGTTTTTT; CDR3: CASSYRATNEKLFF
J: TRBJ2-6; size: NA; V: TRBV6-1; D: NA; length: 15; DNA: TGTGCCAGCAGGGACTGGTTAATAGGGGCCAACGTCCTGACTTTC; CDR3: CASRDWLIGANVLTF
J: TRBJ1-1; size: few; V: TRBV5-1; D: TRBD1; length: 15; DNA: TGCGCCAGCAGCCAAATCGGGACAGGGGGCACTGAAGCTTTCTTT; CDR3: CASSQIGTGGTEAFF
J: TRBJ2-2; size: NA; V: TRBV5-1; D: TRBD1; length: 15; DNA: TGCGCCAGCAGCTTGGGTCCTGACAGGGCCGGGGAGCTGTTTTTT; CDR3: CASSLGPDRAGELFF
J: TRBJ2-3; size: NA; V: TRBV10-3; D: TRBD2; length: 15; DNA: TGTGCCATCGGGGGATTAGCGGGGGGGCAAGATACGCAGTATTTT; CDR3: CAIGGLAGGQDTQYF
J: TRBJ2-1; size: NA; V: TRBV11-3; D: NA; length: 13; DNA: TGTGCCAGCAGCAGGGTCTCCTACAATGAGCAGTTCTTC; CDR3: CASSRVSYNEQFF
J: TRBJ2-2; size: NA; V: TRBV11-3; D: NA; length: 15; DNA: TGTGCCAGCAGCCTCGGGCAGGGGAACACCGGGGAGCTGTTTTTT; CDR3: CASSLGQGNTGELFF